Sequencing of this TCR beta chain was carried out in a study of shared clonotypes between healthy human individuals. The CDR3 runs to 17 residues. V lost 1 base, J lost 0 bases, and 13 bases lay in between. Germline V gene data show CDR1 as LNHNV and CDR2 as YYDKDF (reference sequence). This table comes from immunoSEQ multiplex PCR, and its TCRdb copy is limited to in-frame clones, with some not included. The data hold 1.5 million to 1.9 million clones, with about 98% observed a single time. Sequencing input: naive CD4+ T cells sorted from blood. Documented subset: CD45RA+ positively selected. The chain combines TRBV15 with TRBJ2-1, with unresolved D. The TCR comes from a man aged 25 to 40 in good health. The CDR3 here is CATSRVLPTSSYNEQFF. CDR3 DNA sequence: TGTGCCACCAGCAGAGTCCTTCCCACGAGCTCCTACAATGAGCAGTTCTTC.